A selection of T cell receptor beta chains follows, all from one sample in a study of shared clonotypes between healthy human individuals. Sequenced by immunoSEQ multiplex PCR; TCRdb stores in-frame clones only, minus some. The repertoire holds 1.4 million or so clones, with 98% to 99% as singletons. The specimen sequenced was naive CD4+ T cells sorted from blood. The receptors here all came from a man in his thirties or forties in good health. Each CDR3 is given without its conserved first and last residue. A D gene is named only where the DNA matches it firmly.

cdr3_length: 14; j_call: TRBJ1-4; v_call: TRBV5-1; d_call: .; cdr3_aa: ASSSAPQGRYEKLF
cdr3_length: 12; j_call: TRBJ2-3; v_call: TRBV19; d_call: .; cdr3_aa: ASSTRDSTDTQY
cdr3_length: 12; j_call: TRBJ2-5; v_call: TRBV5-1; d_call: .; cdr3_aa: ASSFRGEGETQY
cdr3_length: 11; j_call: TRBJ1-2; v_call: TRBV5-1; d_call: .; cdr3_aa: ACGNHEFAGYT
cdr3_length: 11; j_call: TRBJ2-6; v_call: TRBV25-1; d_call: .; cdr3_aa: ASSHGGANVLT
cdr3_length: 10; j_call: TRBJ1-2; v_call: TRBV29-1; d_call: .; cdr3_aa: SVVGANSGYT
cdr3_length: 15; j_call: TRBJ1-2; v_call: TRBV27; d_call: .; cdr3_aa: ASSLFGLHTENYGYT
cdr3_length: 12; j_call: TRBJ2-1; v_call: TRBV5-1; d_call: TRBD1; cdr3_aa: ASRPGTGLNEQF
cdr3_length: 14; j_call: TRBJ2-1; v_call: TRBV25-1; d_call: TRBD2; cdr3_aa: ASSPTSGVSYNEQF
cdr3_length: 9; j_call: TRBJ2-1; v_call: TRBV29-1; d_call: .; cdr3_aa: SGLGFNEQF
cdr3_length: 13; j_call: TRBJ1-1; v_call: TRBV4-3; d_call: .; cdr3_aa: ASSQDILQPPEAF
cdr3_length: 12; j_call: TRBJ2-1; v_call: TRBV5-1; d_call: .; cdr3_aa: ASRDLKGGHEQF
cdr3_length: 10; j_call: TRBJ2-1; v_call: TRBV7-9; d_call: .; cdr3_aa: ASTTPDNEQF
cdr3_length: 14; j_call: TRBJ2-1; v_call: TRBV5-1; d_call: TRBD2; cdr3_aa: ASSPTSGRALDEQF
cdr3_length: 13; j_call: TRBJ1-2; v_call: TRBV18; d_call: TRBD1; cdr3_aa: ASSPRTGGDYGYT
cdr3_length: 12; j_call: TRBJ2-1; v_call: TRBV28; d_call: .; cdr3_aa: ASSSGLSYNEQF